This TCR beta chain was found in a study of graft-versus-host responses after intestinal transplantation. Study details: Every one of the recipients received anti-thymocyte globulin induction and afterwards took tacrolimus and steroids for roughly 3 years.

This CDR3 region has 14 residues. Germline CDR1 and CDR2: MNHEY and SMNVEV (reference sequence). Trimming took 5 bases from V and 8 from J, leaving 15 bases between them. Only in-frame clones appear in the TCRdb table, and some are missing; sequencing was by immunoSEQ multiplex PCR. The sample yields roughly 85,000 clones, 80% to 95% seen once. This clone was seen a handful of times. The antigen is unknown. The receptor comes from a human donor who was the organ donor for an intestinal transplant. V gene TRBV27 combines with J gene TRBJ1-4; maybe TRBD1 (5 bases). The sample consisted of unstimulated CD8+ T cells sorted from spleen or lymph node cells, taken before transplant. CDR3 residues: CASSHGTLGEKLFF. The CDR3, as DNA: TGTGCCAGCAGTCACGGGACGCTGGGCGAAAAACTGTTTTTT.